The 16 T cell receptor beta chains listed next were all sequenced from one sample in a study of cytomegalovirus exposure and HLA in healthy donors. PCR amplification relied on 60 Vbeta primers (plus 13 Jbeta primers). Clones were sequenced by immunoSEQ multiplex PCR, and TCRdb holds only the in-frame ones, with some missing. Of about 85,000 clones listed, about 80% are singletons. The sequenced sample consisted of PBMCs. Receptor source: a woman between 45 and 65 years old in good health and CMV-seropositive.

The chain combines TRBV29-1 with TRBJ2-1, with TRBD2 matching over 8 bases. CDR3 length equals 13 residues. V was clipped by 4 bases and J by 4 bases; unmatched bases: 3. Germline assignment: CDR1 SQVTM and CDR2 ANQGSEA. CDR3 in amino acids: CSVVLAGYNEQFF. The CDR3 region has the DNA TGCAGCGTTGTGTTAGCGGGGTACAATGAGCAGTTCTTC.

The rearrangement links TRBV18 to TRBJ1-1; D may be TRBD1 (6 bases). CDR1 is KGHSH and CDR2 is LQKENI in the germline V gene. This CDR3 region has 14 residues. V shed 5 bases and J shed 1 base, with 11 bases lying between them. This CDR3 is CASSATGRNTEAFF. In DNA form, the CDR3 reads TGTGCCAGCTCAGCGACAGGAAGGAACACTGAAGCTTTCTTT.

The V gene is TRBV9, the J gene TRBJ1-1; D remains unclear. The CDR3 loop spans 14 amino acids. Germline-derived CDR1 and CDR2 are SGDLS and YYNGEE. The ends were cut back, 4 bases at V and 3 bases at J, with 13 bases in the middle. The CDR3 loop reads CASSYGKRDTEAFF. The CDR3 nucleotides read TGTGCCAGCAGCTACGGTAAGCGGGACACTGAAGCTTTCTTT.

The gene calls are TRBV9 and TRBJ1-1; D uncertain. Between the trimmed V and J ends, which lost 4 bases and 3 bases, there was a span of 19 bases. The V gene's germline CDR1 is SGDLS and CDR2 YYNGEE. This CDR3 has 16 amino acids. This CDR3 reads CASSPPGKGGYTEAFF. In DNA, the CDR3 is TGTGCCAGCAGCCCTCCCGGGAAGGGAGGTTACACTGAAGCTTTCTTT.

V is TRBV18 and J is TRBJ2-7, with D possibly matching TRBD1 (5 bases). V lost 5 bases and J 3 bases, leaving 8 bases between the germline ends. Germline V gene sequence: CDR1 KGHSH, CDR2 LQKENI. This CDR3 spans 12 amino acids. The DNA of the CDR3 is TGTGCCAGCTCATCAGACAGCTACGAGCAGTACGTC. Protein sequence: CASSSDSYEQYV.

This chain joins TRBV23-1 and TRBJ2-7, with D perhaps matching TRBD2 (6 bases). TRBV23-1 is reported as an ORF; its role is uncertain. This CDR3 region has 15 residues. The V end lost 3 bases, the J end lost 3 bases, and 15 bases lay between the germline ends. CDR3 residues: CASSHSGRGLYEQYF. CDR3 DNA sequence: TGCGCCAGCAGTCATTCAGGACGGGGACTCTACGAGCAGTACTTC.

The chain has TRBV6-6 and TRBJ2-7; maybe TRBD1 (6 bases). This CDR3 spans 12 amino acids. CDR1 is MNHNY, CDR2 SVGAGI, per germline (reference sequence). V lost 7 bases and J lost 7, with 14 bases in between. This chain's CDR3 is CASNHRVGEQYF. CDR3 DNA: TGTGCCAGCAATCACAGGGTGGGGGAGCAGTACTTC.

This rearrangement joins TRBV20-1 to TRBJ2-4; D gene uncertain. Trimming removed 5 bases from V and 9 bases from J, with 11 bases in between. Per the germline V gene, CDR1 is DFQATT and CDR2 is SNEGSKA (reference sequence). The CDR3 is 11 amino acids. The CDR3 DNA reads TGCAGTGCTCGCCCTGAGAGCATTCAGTACTTC. Translation: CSARPESIQYF.

The V call is TRBV5-4, the J call TRBJ2-3; D is unclear. Germline V lookup: CDR1 SGHNT, CDR2 YYREEE (reference sequence). This CDR3 comprises 15 residues. V was clipped by 4 bases and J by 8 bases, with 20 bases between them. CDR3 DNA sequence: TGTGCCAGCAGCCTAAGTAAGCTGGGCCAGTTTACGCAGTATTTT. This sequence encodes CASSLSKLGQFTQYF.

The rearrangement uses TRBV10-3 and TRBJ1-1; 7 bases are a match to TRBD1. Germline CDR1 reads ENHRY; CDR2 reads SYGVKD. This CDR3 spans 13 amino acids. V lost 5 bases, J lost 4 bases, and 4 bases stayed unmatched. The CDR3 DNA is TGTGCCATCAGTAGCCCAGGGGGCACTGAAGCTTTCTTT. Residues: CAISSPGGTEAFF.

The chain joins TRBV5-6 to TRBJ1-3; maybe TRBD1 (6 bases). CDR1 and CDR2 from the germline V gene are SGHDT and YYEEEE. The CDR3 consists of 16 residues. V gave up 3 bases and J gave up 7 bases, with 20 bases separating them. CDR3 in DNA: TGTGCCAGCAGCTCGAGGGGACAAGTTTTTTCGAACACCATATATTTT. Amino acid sequence: CASSSRGQVFSNTIYF.

The J gene is TRBJ2-7, the V gene TRBV5-1, with 7 bases fitting TRBD1. The ends lost 3 bases at V and 0 bases at J; junction bases unmatched: 12. Germline loops: CDR1 SGHRS, CDR2 YFSETQ. The CDR3 extends over 17 amino acids. CDR3 in DNA: TGCGCCAGCAGCTCTCACCCCTTCAGGGGGAGCTCCTACGAGCAGTACTTC. This sequence encodes CASSSHPFRGSSYEQYF. Looking up the rest from reference TRBV5-1 and TRBJ2-7 gives the full variable domain: KAGVTQTPRYLIKTRGQQVTLSCSPISGHRSVSWYQQTPGQGLQFLFEYFSETQRNKGNFPGRFSGRQFSNSRSEMNVSTLELGDSALYLCASSSHPFRGSSYEQYFGPGTRLTVT.

The chain links TRBV4-1 to TRBJ1-2; 7 positions match TRBD1. Germline V CDR1 and CDR2: MGHRA, YSYEKL. With V trimmed by 4 bases and J by 3 bases, 5 bases remained unmatched. The CDR3 is 14 residues long. DNA of the CDR3: TGCGCCAGCAGCCGGGACAGCCAAGACTATGGCTACACCTTC. Encoded protein: CASSRDSQDYGYTF.

The chain is built from TRBV9 and TRBJ2-5, with 7 bases identical to TRBD2. The J call is in doubt because the DNA end fits TRBJ2-7 better. Germline V gene data show CDR1 as SGDLS and CDR2 as YYNGEE. The CDR3 is 15 amino acids. The CDR3 DNA is TGTGCCAGCAGCGTAGAAACCTCGGGGGGATACGAGCAGTACTTC. It translates to CASSVETSGGYEQYF.

The chain couples TRBV5-1 to TRBJ1-1; D is perhaps TRBD1 (5 bases). CDR1 SGHRS and CDR2 YFSETQ come from the germline V gene. Trimming left V 0 bases short and J 3 bases short, with 15 bases between. This CDR3 has 16 amino acids. The CDR3 nucleotides read TGCGCCAGCAGCTTGGGACTTCGAGAAGGGGACACTGAAGCTTTCTTT. This translates into CASSLGLREGDTEAFF.

The table lists this clone with a few counts. The chain has TRBV5-1 and TRBJ2-7, with 9 bases aligning to TRBD1. Per the germline V gene, CDR1 is SGHRS and CDR2 is YFSETQ. This CDR3 contains 14 residues. The V gene end was trimmed by 4 bases and the J gene end by 6 bases; junction bases not matched to a gene: 8. The CDR3, as DNA: TGCGCCAGCAGCAAGGGACAGGGTGTTTTCGAGCAGTACTTC. Its translation: CASSKGQGVFEQYF. Full variable domain (outside the CDR3, taken from reference TRBV5-1 and TRBJ2-7): KAGVTQTPRYLIKTRGQQVTLSCSPISGHRSVSWYQQTPGQGLQFLFEYFSETQRNKGNFPGRFSGRQFSNSRSEMNVSTLELGDSALYLCASSKGQGVFEQYFGPGTRLTVT.